The next 27 T cell receptor beta chains were all read from a single sample in a study of blood T cell repertoires in COVID-19. Only in-frame clones appear in the TCRdb table, and some are missing; sequencing was by immunoSEQ multiplex PCR. The table records about 230,000 clones, 88% of them present only once. Source material: PBMCs or T cells enriched from blood (not recorded which). Receptors were obtained from a woman aged 25 to 45 who had been exposed to COVID-19.

The rearrangement links TRBV12-5 to TRBJ2-7, with TRBD2 matching 7 bases. V trimming: 5 bases; J trimming: 6 bases; junction bases outside the gene matches: 13. CDR1 and CDR2 from the germline V gene are LGHNT and FRNRAP. The CDR3 contains 15 residues. The CDR3 protein is CASGATRGVRGEQYF. Written as DNA, the CDR3 is TGTGCTAGTGGTGCCACCCGGGGGGTCCGGGGCGAGCAGTACTTC.

The CDR3 sequence is CASSSSRQGFGETQYF. The CDR3, as DNA: TGCGCCAGCAGCTCATCCAGACAGGGATTTGGAGAGACCCAGTACTTC. V and J are TRBV5-1 and TRBJ2-5; 7 bases agree with TRBD1. The length of the CDR3 is 16 residues. V shed 3 bases, J shed 4 bases, and the junction held 12 bases outside the gene matches. Germline values: CDR1 SGHRS, CDR2 YFSETQ.

The CDR3 DNA reads TGTGCCAGCAGCCGCGACAGGGCAGAGACCCAGTACTTC. Residues: CASSRDRAETQYF. The chain employs TRBV3-1 (or the pseudogene TRBV3-2) and TRBJ2-5, with 7 bases that match TRBD1. Looked up from germline, CDR1 is LGHDT and CDR2 is YNNKEL (reference sequence). This CDR3 has 13 residues. After removal of 4 bases from V and 4 bases from J, the junction contained 3 bases not matched to a gene.

The chain couples TRBV9 to TRBJ2-3; 9 nucleotides match TRBD2. The CDR3 consists of 16 residues. Germline CDR1 reads SGDLS; CDR2 reads YYNGEE. V lost 4 bases and J lost 3; bases outside the gene matches: 9. CDR3 sequence (DNA): TGTGCCAGCAGCCCTTTTAGCGGGAGAGCAACAGATACGCAGTATTTT. Translated: CASSPFSGRATDTQYF.

The chain links TRBV6-5 to TRBJ1-2; weak D call: TRBD1 (6 bases). The CDR3 has 15 residues. Trimming stripped 3 bases from V and 7 bases from J, with 18 bases between. Germline CDR1 is MNHEY and CDR2 is SVGAGI. The CDR3 reads CASSYLSGAQGGYTF. In DNA, the CDR3 is TGTGCCAGCAGTTATTTATCAGGGGCCCAGGGTGGCTACACCTTC.

This clone came up once. J is TRBJ2-1 and V is TRBV10-2; D is perhaps TRBD1 (5 bases). The CDR3 contains 12 residues. Germline V CDR1 and CDR2: WSHSY, SAAADI. The V end was cut by 0 bases, the J end by 14 bases, with 11 bases between. DNA for the CDR3: TGCGCCAGCAGTGAGTCTCAGGGAAAGGAGTTCTTC. Translating gives CASSESQGKEFF.

The chain carries TRBV6-4 and TRBJ2-1; TRBD1 matches at 7 bases. Germline CDR1 reads MRHNA; CDR2 reads SNTAGT. V shed 3 bases and J 7 bases; nucleotides not matched to a gene: 6. This CDR3 has 14 residues. CDR3 in DNA: TGTGCCAGCAGTGAAATGGGACAGCAAAATGAGCAGTTCTTC. It codes for CASSEMGQQNEQFF.

The chain links TRBV2 to TRBJ2-1; 11 bases are shared with TRBD2. There are 15 residues in the CDR3. Germline V CDR1 and CDR2: SNHLY, FYNNEI. Trimming at V came to 4 bases and at J to 5 bases, leaving 4 bases not matched to a gene. CDR3 in DNA: TGTGCCAGCAGTGCACCGGGACTAGCGGACAATGAGCAGTTCTTC. Its translation is CASSAPGLADNEQFF. Looking up the rest from reference TRBV2 and TRBJ2-1 gives the full variable domain: EPEVTQTPSHQVTQMGQEVILRCVPISNHLYFYWYRQILGQKVEFLVSFYNNEISEKSEIFDDQFSVERPDGSNFTLKIRSTKLEDSAMYFCASSAPGLADNEQFFGPGTRLTVL.

The chain uses TRBV29-1 and TRBJ1-1; the D gene is possibly TRBD1 (6 bases). The CDR3 spans 14 residues. CDR1 is SQVTM, CDR2 ANQGSEA, per germline. V was shortened by 8 bases and J by 6 bases, with 22 bases between the two germline ends. CDR3 residues: CSIQGRNSRSEAFF. Written as DNA, the CDR3 is TGCAGCATACAGGGCCGGAATTCTCGCTCTGAAGCTTTCTTT.

The V and J genes are TRBV13 and TRBJ1-1; possible D gene TRBD1, 5 bases. The CDR3 sequence is 17 residues long. With 5 bases removed from V and 4 bases from J, the gap between germline ends came to 23 bases. CDR1 and CDR2 (germline): PRHDT, FYEKMQ (reference sequence). The CDR3, as DNA: TGTGCCAGCAGCGCTGTACCCGCCCCGGGACTGTTCACTGAAGCTTTCTTT. Its protein is CASSAVPAPGLFTEAFF. Full variable domain (remainder filled in from reference TRBV13 and TRBJ1-1): AAGVIQSPRHLIKEKRETATLKCYPIPRHDTVYWYQQGPGQDPQFLISFYEKMQSDKGSIPDRFSAQQFSDYHSELNMSSLELGDSALYFCASSAVPAPGLFTEAFFGQGTRLTVV.

The chain recombines TRBV6-6 with TRBJ2-1; perhaps TRBD2 as D (7 bases). Germline assignment: CDR1 MNHNY and CDR2 SVGAGI (reference sequence). The CDR3 is 15 amino acids. Trimming took 2 bases from V and 2 from J, leaving 10 bases between them. CDR3 sequence: CASSYGRGPYNEQFF. For the CDR3, the DNA is TGTGCCAGCAGTTACGGGCGGGGGCCCTACAATGAGCAGTTCTTC.

The chain recombines TRBV2 with TRBJ2-1; 7 bases agree with TRBD2. V shed 8 bases and J 8 bases; nucleotides not matched to a gene: 15. The CDR3 has 15 residues. In germline, CDR1 is SNHLY, CDR2 FYNNEI. CDR3 sequence: CASRPRGRALHEQFF. The CDR3 DNA reads as TGTGCCAGCCGCCCCCGGGGGAGGGCTCTTCATGAGCAGTTCTTC.

V is TRBV10-3 and J is TRBJ2-7; D not certain. The CDR3 covers 12 residues. V lost 6 bases and J 5 bases, leaving 11 bases between the germline ends. Germline V gene lookup returns CDR1 ENHRY and CDR2 SYGVKD. The CDR3 region has the DNA TGTGCCATCAGGAATAACACCCACGAGCAGTACTTC. Its protein is CAIRNNTHEQYF.

The chain joins TRBV11-3 to TRBJ2-1; 10 bases align to TRBD1. CDR3 size: 11 residues. The ends lost 8 bases at V and 9 bases at J; junction bases unmatched: 1. The germline CDR1 and CDR2 sequences are SGHNT and YENEEA. The CDR3 sequence is CASGDRGEQFF. DNA for the CDR3: TGTGCCAGCGGGGACAGGGGTGAGCAGTTCTTC.

A single count supports this clone. This chain connects TRBV2 to TRBJ2-7; 7 positions agree with TRBD2. CDR1 and CDR2 (germline): SNHLY, FYNNEI. This CDR3 spans 13 amino acids. Trimming took 5 bases from V and 2 from J; bases not matched to a gene: 3. The CDR3 DNA reads as TGTGCCAGCAGTAGCCGGGGGGCCTACGAGCAGTACTTC. Amino acid sequence: CASSSRGAYEQYF.

V and J are TRBV28 and TRBJ2-7; 8 bases agree with TRBD1. V dropped 6 bases and J dropped 2; count of bases not matched to a gene: 6. Germline loops: CDR1 MDHEN, CDR2 SYDVKM. This CDR3 has 14 amino acids. CDR3 region: CASSTRTGTYEQYF. The CDR3 nucleotides read TGTGCCAGCAGCACCCGGACAGGGACCTACGAGCAGTACTTC.

V gene TRBV5-1 combines with J gene TRBJ2-5, with 7 positions matching TRBD2. Germline values: CDR1 SGHRS, CDR2 YFSETQ. The CDR3 length is 15 residues. Germline trimming cut 6 bases from V and 5 bases from J; bases unmatched to any gene: 13. Here the CDR3 reads CASKLAVLRWETQYF. The CDR3 DNA reads TGCGCCAGCAAGCTAGCGGTACTAAGGTGGGAGACCCAGTACTTC.

The chain links TRBV30 to TRBJ1-6; D remains unclear. Trimming took off 1 base at V and 6 bases at J, with 13 bases between the two ends. There are 15 residues in the CDR3. Per the germline V gene, CDR1 is GTSNPN and CDR2 is SVGIG (reference sequence). The DNA of the CDR3 is TGTGCCTGGAGTGAAGGAGACCCTCTTAATTCACCCCTCCACTTT. Translated, it gives CAWSEGDPLNSPLHF. Full variable domain (outside the CDR3, taken from reference TRBV30 and TRBJ1-6): SQTIHQWPATLVQPVGSPLSLECTVEGTSNPNLYWYRQAAGRGLQLLFYSVGIGQISSEVPQNLSASRPQDRQFILSSKKLLLSDSGFYLCAWSEGDPLNSPLHFGNGTRLTVT.

The chain employs TRBV6-5 and TRBJ1-1; D unclear. The ends were cut back, 11 bases at V and 7 bases at J, with 17 bases in the middle. Germline-derived CDR1 and CDR2 are MNHEY and SVGAGI. The length of the CDR3 is 12 residues. CDR3 loop: CASGGLLGEAFF. The CDR3 DNA reads TGTGCCTCCGGCGGGTTATTGGGTGAAGCTTTCTTT.

This chain joins TRBV4-1 and TRBJ2-3; 8 positions agree with TRBD1. Germline CDR1 is MGHRA and CDR2 is YSYEKL. The length of the CDR3 is 16 residues. Trimming removed 1 base from V and 7 bases from J; junction bases left unmatched: 10. The CDR3 protein is CASSQGRGQAPNTQYF. CDR3 bases: TGCGCCAGCAGCCAAGGGAGGGGACAGGCCCCTAATACGCAGTATTTT.

The chain couples TRBV10-1 to TRBJ1-2; D not resolved. Trimming pared 7 bases from V and 0 bases from J, leaving 15 bases between. CDR3 length: 15 residues. Germline assignment: CDR1 WNHNN and CDR2 SYGVQD (reference sequence). As DNA, the CDR3 is TGCGCCAGCAACCTGGATGAGGGAGCTAACTATGGCTACACCTTC. Its protein product is CASNLDEGANYGYTF.

This sequence joins TRBV27 and TRBJ1-2, with 8 bases that match TRBD1. CDR3 length: 12 amino acids. Germline values: CDR1 MNHEY, CDR2 SMNVEV (reference sequence). V was pared by 6 bases and J by 7 bases, with 4 bases of the junction left unmatched. The CDR3 DNA follows: TGTGCCAGCAGACAGGGGGGAGGTGGCTACACCTTC. This codes for CASRQGGGGYTF.

The rearrangement links TRBV29-1 to TRBJ2-6, with D possibly matching TRBD1 (6 bases). The CDR3 consists of 18 residues. Per germline, CDR1 SQVTM and CDR2 ANQGSEA. The V and J ends lost 3 bases and 0 bases respectively, with 18 bases between them. In DNA, the CDR3 is TGCAGCGTTGATAGGACAGCCTTTCGGTTCTCTGGGGCCAACGTCCTGACTTTC. It yields the protein CSVDRTAFRFSGANVLTF. Full variable domain (outside the CDR3, taken from reference TRBV29-1 and TRBJ2-6): SAVISQKPSRDICQRGTSLTIQCQVDSQVTMMFWYRQQPGQSLTLIATANQGSEATYESGFVIDKFPISRPNLTFSTLTVSNMSPEDSSIYLCSVDRTAFRFSGANVLTFGAGSRLTVL.

The chain combines TRBV24-1 with TRBJ2-1, with TRBD1 matching over 8 bases. The CDR3 consists of 15 residues. V shed 0 bases, J shed 10 bases, and the junction held 7 bases outside the gene matches. Looked up from germline, CDR1 is KGHDR and CDR2 is SFDVKD. CDR3 residues: CATSDLDGRGREQFF. CDR3 sequence (DNA): TGTGCCACCAGTGATTTGGATGGCAGGGGGCGAGAGCAGTTCTTC.

This sequence joins TRBV6-5 and TRBJ2-1; 10 bases are a match to TRBD2. CDR3 length: 15 amino acids. V shed 5 bases and J 6 bases; nucleotides not matched to a gene: 7. CDR1 and CDR2 from the germline V gene are MNHEY and SVGAGI. The CDR3 bases are TGTGCCAGCAGTCTTTCTAGCGGGAGTAGCAATGAGCAGTTCTTC. Translating gives CASSLSSGSSNEQFF.

This chain connects TRBV21-1 to TRBJ2-5; no check of the table's D call, TRBD2, against the DNA was made. TRBV21-1 is an annotated pseudogene. CDR3 length: 15 residues. Here the CDR3 DNA reads TGTGCCAGATGGGCGGGAGACAGCACCCCAGAGACCCAGTACTTC. Translating gives CARWAGDSTPETQYF.

This chain links TRBV28 with TRBJ2-1, with TRBD2 identical over 14 bases. This CDR3 contains 16 residues. The trim removed 4 bases at V and 8 bases at J, leaving 7 bases unmatched. Germline loops: CDR1 MDHEN, CDR2 SYDVKM. This CDR3 reads CASSSSGTSGSDEQFF. For the CDR3, the DNA is TGTGCCAGCAGTTCTTCCGGGACTAGCGGGAGCGATGAGCAGTTCTTC.